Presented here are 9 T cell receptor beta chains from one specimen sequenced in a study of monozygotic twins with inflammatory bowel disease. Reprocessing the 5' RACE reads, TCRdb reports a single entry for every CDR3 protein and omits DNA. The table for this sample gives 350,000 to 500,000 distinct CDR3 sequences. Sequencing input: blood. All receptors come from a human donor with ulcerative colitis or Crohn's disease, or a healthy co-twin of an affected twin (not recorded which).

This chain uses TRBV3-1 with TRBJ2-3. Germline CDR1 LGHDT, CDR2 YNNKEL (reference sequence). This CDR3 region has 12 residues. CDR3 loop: CASSQDTDTQYF.

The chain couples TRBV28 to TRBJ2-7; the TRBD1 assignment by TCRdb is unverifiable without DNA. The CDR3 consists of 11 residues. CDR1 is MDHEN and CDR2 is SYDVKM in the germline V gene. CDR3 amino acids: CASRSSQGQYF.

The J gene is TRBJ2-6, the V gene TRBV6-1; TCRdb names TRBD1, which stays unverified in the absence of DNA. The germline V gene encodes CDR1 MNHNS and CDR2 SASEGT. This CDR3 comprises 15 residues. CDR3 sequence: CASRTGGSGANVLTF.

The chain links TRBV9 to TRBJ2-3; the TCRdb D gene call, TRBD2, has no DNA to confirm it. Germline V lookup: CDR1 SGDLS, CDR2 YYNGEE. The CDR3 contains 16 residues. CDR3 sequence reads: CASSAEGVARADTQYF.

This chain's CDR3 is CASSPGTGKGYGHTF. This chain uses TRBV5-5 with TRBJ1-2; TCRdb reports TRBD1, a call that lacks DNA to check it against. The CDR3 contains 15 residues. In germline, CDR1 is SGHKS, CDR2 YYEKEE (reference sequence). Full variable domain (remainder filled in from reference TRBV5-5 and TRBJ1-2): DAGVTQSPTHLIKTRGQQVTLRCSPISGHKSVSWYQQVLGQGPQFIFQYYEKEERGRGNFPDRFSARQFPNYSSELNVNALLLGDSALYLCASSPGTGKGYGHTFGSGTRLTVV.

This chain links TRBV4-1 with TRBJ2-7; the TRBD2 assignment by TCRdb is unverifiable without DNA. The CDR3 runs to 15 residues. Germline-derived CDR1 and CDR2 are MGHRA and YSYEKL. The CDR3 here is CASSQERRPAYEQYF.

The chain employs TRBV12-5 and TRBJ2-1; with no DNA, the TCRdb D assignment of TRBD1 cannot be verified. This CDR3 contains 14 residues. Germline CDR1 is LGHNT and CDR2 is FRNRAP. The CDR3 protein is CASGLAVQVNEQFF.

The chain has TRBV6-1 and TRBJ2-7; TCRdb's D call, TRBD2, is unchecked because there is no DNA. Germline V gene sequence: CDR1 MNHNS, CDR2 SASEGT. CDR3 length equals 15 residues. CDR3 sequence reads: CASSVLAGASYEQYF.

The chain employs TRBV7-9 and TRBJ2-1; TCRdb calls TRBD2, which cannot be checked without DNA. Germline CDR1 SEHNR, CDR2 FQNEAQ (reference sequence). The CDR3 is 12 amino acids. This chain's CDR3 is CASSGLGNEQFF. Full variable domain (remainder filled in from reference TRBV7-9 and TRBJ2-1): DTGVSQNPRHKITKRGQNVTFRCDPISEHNRLYWYRQTLGQGPEFLTYFQNEAQLEKSRLLSDRFSAERPKGSFSTLEIQRTEQGDSAMYLCASSGLGNEQFFGPGTRLTVL.